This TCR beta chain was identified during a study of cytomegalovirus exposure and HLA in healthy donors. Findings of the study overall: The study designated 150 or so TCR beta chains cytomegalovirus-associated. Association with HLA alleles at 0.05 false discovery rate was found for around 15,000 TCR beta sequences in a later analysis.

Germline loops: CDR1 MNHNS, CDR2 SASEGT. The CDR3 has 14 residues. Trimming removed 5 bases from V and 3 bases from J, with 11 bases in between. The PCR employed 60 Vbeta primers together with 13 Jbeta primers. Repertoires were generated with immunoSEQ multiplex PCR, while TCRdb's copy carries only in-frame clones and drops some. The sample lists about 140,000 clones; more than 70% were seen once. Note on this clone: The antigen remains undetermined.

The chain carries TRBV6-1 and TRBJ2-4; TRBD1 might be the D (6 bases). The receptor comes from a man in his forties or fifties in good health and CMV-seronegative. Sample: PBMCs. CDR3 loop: CASSRQENKNIQYF. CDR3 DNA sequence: TGTGCCAGCAGTAGACAGGAAAACAAAAACATTCAGTACTTC.